This TCR beta chain was retrieved from a study of patients and donors after allogeneic stem cell transplantation. The ends were cut back, 0 bases at V and 4 bases at J, with 6 bases in the middle. Germline V lookup: CDR1 DFQATT, CDR2 SNEGSKA (reference sequence). The length of the CDR3 is 12 residues. TCRdb called the RT-PCR reads again in MiXCR, with one record for every CDR3 protein. The sample carries around 150,000 distinct CDR3 sequences, roughly 35% recorded once. The source is a human donor who was either an allogeneic HSCT recipient or a stem cell or donor lymphocyte infusion donor (not recorded which). It is not recorded whose cells these are; they may come from a transplant donor. The sample comprised blood, either unsorted or a sorted T cell fraction (not recorded which). This chain uses TRBV20-1 with TRBJ1-2; no definite D call. This chain's CDR3 is CSARDPGYGYTF. CDR3 coding DNA: TGCAGTGCTAGAGATCCAGGCTATGGCTACACCTTC.